The 9 T cell receptor beta chains listed next were all sequenced from one sample in a study of spatial heterogeneity in lung cancer. TCRdb re-called the 5' RACE reads with MiXCR, one entry per CDR3 protein. The profile covers around 4,000 distinct CDR3 sequences, with around 9% appearing a single time and 10% to 15% taken by the ten largest. Antigens for these TCRs are unknown. Regarding the study as a whole: For expanded intratumoral alpha and beta TCRs, counts tracked tumor mutation counts.

Time point of the sample: sample taken at primary tumor resection. The sample here was lung tumor tissue, taken at surgery. The receptor source for this set is a male donor with early-stage non-small cell lung cancer.

There are many counts of this clonotype. The J gene is TRBJ2-5, the V gene TRBV4-1; TRBD2 matches 11 bases. Germline V CDR1 and CDR2: MGHRA, YSYEKL. CDR3 length: 17 amino acids. V trimming: 4 bases; J trimming: 2 bases; junction bases outside the gene matches: 9. The CDR3, as DNA: TGCGCCAGCAGCCGTTCCCTCGCTAGCGGGGGGCAAGAGACCCAGTACTTC. Translation gives CASSRSLASGGQETQYF.

The chain carries TRBV5-1 and TRBJ2-7; tentatively, D is TRBD1 or TRBD2 (5 bases each). Germline assignment: CDR1 SGHRS and CDR2 YFSETQ. There are 14 residues in the CDR3. Trimming removed 0 bases from V and 5 bases from J, with 12 bases in between. The CDR3 DNA reads TGCGCCAGCAGCTTGGTGCCAGGGACCCACGAGCAGTACTTC. Encoded protein: CASSLVPGTHEQYF.

This clonotype occurred a few times. The rearrangement joins TRBV28 to TRBJ2-7; weak D call: TRBD2 (6 bases). Trimming took off 1 base at V and 2 bases at J, with 12 bases between the two ends. The CDR3 covers 15 residues. CDR1 is MDHEN and CDR2 is SYDVKM in the germline V gene. This chain's CDR3 is CASSLSKGGAYEQYF. CDR3 nucleotide sequence: TGTGCCAGCAGTTTATCGAAGGGAGGAGCCTACGAGCAGTACTTC.

The chain joins TRBV11-1 to TRBJ2-7, with no clear D. The ends were cut back, 5 bases at V and 6 bases at J, with 14 bases in the middle. Germline V gene lookup returns CDR1 SGHAT and CDR2 FQDESV (reference sequence). The CDR3 is 13 residues long. The CDR3 DNA sequence: TGTGCCAGCAGCCCCGGAGCACCCCGCGAGCAGTACTTC. Protein: CASSPGAPREQYF.

The V call is TRBV5-4, the J call TRBJ2-4, with D tentatively TRBD1 (6 bases). This CDR3 has 14 amino acids. V lost 3 bases and J 2 bases, leaving 9 bases between the germline ends. Germline V gene lookup returns CDR1 SGHNT and CDR2 YYREEE (reference sequence). Written as DNA, the CDR3 is TGTGCCAGCAGCTCACAGGGCCCCAAAAACATTCAGTACTTC. Translating it yields CASSSQGPKNIQYF.

This clonotype is medium-sized by share. The chain employs TRBV7-9 and TRBJ2-1; 7 nucleotides line up with TRBD1. This CDR3 region has 15 residues. V shed 4 bases and J 7 bases; nucleotides not matched to a gene: 10. Germline CDR1 reads SEHNR; CDR2 reads FQNEAQ (reference sequence). The CDR3 DNA is TGTGCCAGCAGCTCGGGCTGGGACAGCTTTAATGAGCAGTTCTTC. Protein: CASSSGWDSFNEQFF. The whole variable domain, remainder taken from reference TRBV7-9 and TRBJ2-1, is DTGVSQNPRHKITKRGQNVTFRCDPISEHNRLYWYRQTLGQGPEFLTYFQNEAQLEKSRLLSDRFSAERPKGSFSTLEIQRTEQGDSAMYLCASSSGWDSFNEQFFGPGTRLTVL.

This clonotype came up many times. The chain recombines TRBV20-1 with TRBJ2-5; D gene ambiguous. CDR1 DFQATT and CDR2 SNEGSKA come from the germline V gene (reference sequence). V shed 6 bases and J shed 2 bases, with 13 bases lying between them. This CDR3 has 13 residues. The CDR3 protein is CSAADVGQETQYF. The CDR3 DNA sequence: TGCAGTGCCGCCGATGTGGGGCAAGAGACCCAGTACTTC.

This clonotype appeared a few times. The rearrangement uses TRBV5-1 and TRBJ1-3, with 7 bases aligning to TRBD1. The CDR3 has 14 residues. Germline V lookup: CDR1 SGHRS, CDR2 YFSETQ. J was trimmed by 0 bases and V by 5 bases; bases with no gene match: 2. The CDR3 bases are TGCGCCAGCAGGACAGGGAGCTCTGGAAACACCATATATTTT. Encoded protein: CASRTGSSGNTIYF.

J is TRBJ2-1 and V is TRBV19, with 12 bases that match TRBD2. The CDR3 totals 17 residues. Germline loops: CDR1 LNHDA, CDR2 SQIVND (reference sequence). The V segment lost 3 bases and the J segment 5 bases; nucleotides outside the gene matches: 8. CDR3 coding DNA: TGTGCCAGTAGTATGCAGGGGACTAGCGGGCCTAACAATGAGCAGTTCTTC. As protein: CASSMQGTSGPNNEQFF.